This T cell receptor (beta chain) stems from a study of blood T cell repertoires in COVID-19. At the level of the study: The origin of the acute and convalescent COVID-19 samples was the United States, Italy and Spain.

Authors' data handling: Estimation of nucleated cell counts was performed using reference gene primer amplification. Clones were read by immunoSEQ multiplex PCR, and TCRdb kept only the in-frame ones, dropping some. The V and J calls and clone size come from that table; D and trimming were worked out from the DNA. The sample has roughly 70,000 clones; about 90% are singletons. Specimen: peripheral blood. The receptor was derived from a woman aged 80 or older with active COVID-19.

Written as DNA, the CDR3 is TGTGCCAGCAGTCCCCCGGGACAGGGCAGCAGGGCCAACGTCCTGACTTTC. Translating it yields CASSPPGQGSRANVLTF. This rearrangement joins TRBV6-6 to TRBJ2-6; 9 bases are shared with TRBD1. V dropped 5 bases and J dropped 5; count of bases not matched to a gene: 10. Germline V gene lookup returns CDR1 MNHNY and CDR2 SVGAGI (reference sequence). The CDR3 is made up of 17 amino acids.